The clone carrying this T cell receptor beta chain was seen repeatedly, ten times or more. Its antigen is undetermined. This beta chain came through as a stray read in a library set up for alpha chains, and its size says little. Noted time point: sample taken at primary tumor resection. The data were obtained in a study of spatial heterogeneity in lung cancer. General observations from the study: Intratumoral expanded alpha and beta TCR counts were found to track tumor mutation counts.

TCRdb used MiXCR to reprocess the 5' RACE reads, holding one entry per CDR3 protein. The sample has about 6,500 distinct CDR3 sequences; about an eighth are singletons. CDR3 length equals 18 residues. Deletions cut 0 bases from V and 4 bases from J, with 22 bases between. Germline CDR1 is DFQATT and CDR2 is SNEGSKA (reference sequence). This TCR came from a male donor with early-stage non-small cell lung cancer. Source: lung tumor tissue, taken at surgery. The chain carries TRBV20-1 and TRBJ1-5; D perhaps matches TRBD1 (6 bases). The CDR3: CSARDSVTGPFGNQPQHF. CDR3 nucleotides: TGCAGTGCTAGAGATTCCGTGACAGGTCCTTTTGGGAATCAGCCCCAGCATTTT.